A single sample gave rise to the 17 T cell receptor beta chains below, sequenced in a study of CD8 T cells in ankylosing spondylitis. TCRdb re-analysed the 5' RACE reads in MiXCR, keeping a single row per CDR3 protein. The sample shows about 360,000 distinct CDR3 sequences, approximately 14% of them seen only once. The sequenced sample consisted of blood, either unsorted or a sorted T cell fraction (not recorded which). These receptors all come from a male donor with ankylosing spondylitis or in good health (not recorded which).

In this sample, this clonotype turned up a few times. The chain couples TRBV15 to TRBJ1-3; the D is unclear. Germline values: CDR1 LNHNV, CDR2 YYDKDF (reference sequence). This CDR3 has 13 amino acids. V lost 1 base to trimming and J lost 4 bases, with 5 bases between them. CDR3 region: CATSRVVGNTIYF. CDR3 DNA: TGTGCCACCAGCAGAGTTGTCGGAAACACCATATATTTT.

This clonotype was observed many times. The genes are TRBV20-1 and TRBJ2-1, with 10 bases lining up with TRBD2. With 1 base clipped from V and 4 bases from J, the junction kept 13 bases outside the gene matches. This CDR3 is 18 amino acids long. Germline CDR1 and CDR2: DFQATT and SNEGSKA (reference sequence). The CDR3 DNA is TGCAGTGCTAGAGGGGCGCCCTCGGGACTAGCGAAATACAATGAGCAGTTCTTC. Its protein product is CSARGAPSGLAKYNEQFF.

This clonotype was found many times. This chain links TRBV10-2 with TRBJ2-1; 9 nucleotides agree with TRBD1. Losses at the gene ends were 6 bases for V and 10 bases for J; bases not matched to a gene: 13. From germline, CDR1 is WSHSY and CDR2 SAAADI. This CDR3 spans 15 amino acids. CDR3 sequence reads: CASRLSTTGGGEQFF. As DNA, the CDR3 is TGCGCCAGCAGACTATCCACCACAGGGGGCGGGGAGCAGTTCTTC.

This clonotype was observed a few times. This chain links TRBV28 with TRBJ2-2, with 10 bases matching TRBD2. CDR3 length: 16 amino acids. From germline, CDR1 is MDHEN and CDR2 SYDVKM. Trimming at V came to 8 bases and at J to 0 bases, leaving 6 bases not matched to a gene. The CDR3 nucleotides are TGTGCCAGCCTAGCGGGAGAGAAACCGAACACCGGGGAGCTGTTTTTT. This translates into CASLAGEKPNTGELFF.

This clonotype was counted a few times. The chain has TRBV21-1 and TRBJ2-1; TRBD2, the table's D call, was not compared with the DNA. TRBV21-1 is a pseudogene. The CDR3 extends over 16 amino acids. In nucleotides, the CDR3 is TGTGCCAGCAGCCCAAGGGGAAAGACTAGCAGGAATGAGCAGTTCTTC. Translating it yields CASSPRGKTSRNEQFF.

The genes are TRBV7-2 and TRBJ2-1; 10 bases agree with TRBD2. The CDR3 length is 15 residues. CDR1 is SGHTA and CDR2 is FQGNSA in the germline V gene. V lost 2 bases, J lost 5 bases, and 3 bases stayed unmatched. CDR3 DNA sequence: TGTGCCAGCAGCTTAACAGCGGGGGGGCACAATGAGCAGTTCTTC. Its translation: CASSLTAGGHNEQFF. The variable domain in full, completed from reference TRBV7-2 and TRBJ2-1, reads GAGVSQSPSNKVTEKGKDVELRCDPISGHTALYWYRQSLGQGLEFLIYFQGNSAPDKSGLPSDRFSAERTGGSVSTLTIQRTQQEDSAVYLCASSLTAGGHNEQFFGPGTRLTVL.

This clonotype was seen more than once but under ten times. The J gene is TRBJ1-5, the V gene TRBV7-9; D gene uncertain. This CDR3 has 13 residues. Deletions cut 3 bases from V and 9 bases from J, with 12 bases between. The germline V gene has CDR1 SEHNR and CDR2 FQNEAQ (reference sequence). Written as DNA, the CDR3 is TGTGCCAGCAGCTTGTTGGGGTCTAGGCCCCAGCATTTT. Its translation: CASSLLGSRPQHF.

This clonotype was observed a few times. V usage is TRBV5-1 and J usage is TRBJ2-5; D possibly corresponds to TRBD2 (5 bases). CDR1 and CDR2 from the germline V gene are SGHRS and YFSETQ. V was trimmed by 0 bases and J by 4 bases, leaving 13 bases between them. The length of the CDR3 is 15 residues. The CDR3 is CASSLALGVGETQYF. CDR3 coding DNA: TGCGCCAGCAGCTTGGCCCTGGGAGTTGGAGAGACCCAGTACTTC.

The chain uses TRBV12-3 or TRBV12-4 and TRBJ1-2, with D perhaps matching TRBD1 (5 bases). Trimming removed 7 bases from V and 6 bases from J, with 18 bases in between. There are 14 residues in the CDR3. The CDR3 here is CASTTWGVRHGYTF. Here the CDR3 DNA reads TGTGCCAGCACCACATGGGGCGTCCGGCATGGCTACACCTTC.

This clonotype was seen only a few times. The genes are TRBV5-1 and TRBJ2-7; D is unresolved. The germline V and J ends were trimmed by 0 bases and 2 bases, with 6 bases remaining between them. Per the germline V gene, CDR1 is SGHRS and CDR2 is YFSETQ. The CDR3 totals 13 residues. In DNA form, the CDR3 reads TGCGCCAGCAGCTTGGAAGGGCCCTACGAGCAGTACTTC. It encodes CASSLEGPYEQYF.

A few counts support this clonotype. V usage is TRBV6-1 and J usage is TRBJ2-7, with D uncertain. Germline CDR1 and CDR2: MNHNS and SASEGT. V was shortened by 5 bases and J by 5 bases, with 16 bases between the two germline ends. The CDR3 is 14 residues long. The CDR3 loop is CASSLRTGSDEQYF. The CDR3 nucleotides are TGTGCCAGCAGTCTCAGGACCGGGTCTGACGAGCAGTACTTC.

The V gene is TRBV2, the J gene TRBJ2-7; TRBD1 agrees at 8 bases. Trimming at V came to 6 bases and at J to 7 bases, leaving 8 bases not matched to a gene. This CDR3 has 13 residues. The V gene's germline CDR1 is SNHLY and CDR2 FYNNEI. In DNA, the CDR3 is TGTGCCAGCAGCCCAGACAGGGGAGTGGAGCAGTACTTC. This gives the protein CASSPDRGVEQYF.

V usage is TRBV6-1 and J usage is TRBJ1-2, with D uncertain. Germline-derived CDR1 and CDR2 are MNHNS and SASEGT. This CDR3 comprises 12 residues. V lost 4 bases and J lost 8, with 11 bases in between. CDR3 sequence: CASSGSPWGYTF. In nucleotides, the CDR3 is TGTGCCAGCAGTGGTTCCCCTTGGGGCTACACCTTC.

This clonotype appeared a few times. The J gene is TRBJ1-2, the V gene TRBV27, with 7 bases aligning to TRBD1. V lost 0 bases to trimming and J lost 4 bases; unmatched junction nucleotides: 11. The germline V gene has CDR1 MNHEY and CDR2 SMNVEV (reference sequence). The CDR3 has 17 residues. CDR3 residues: CASSLSGSRGSIYGYTF. The CDR3 DNA follows: TGTGCCAGCAGTTTATCGGGCAGCAGGGGGAGTATCTATGGCTACACCTTC.

This chain joins TRBV10-2 and TRBJ2-3; 12 nucleotides align to TRBD2. Germline V gene data show CDR1 as WSHSY and CDR2 as SAAADI. Germline trimming cut 8 bases from V and 4 bases from J; bases unmatched to any gene: 4. This CDR3 is 14 amino acids long. The CDR3 DNA reads as TGCGCCAGCGCACTAGCGGGAGGCCCAGATACGCAGTATTTT. Translation: CASALAGGPDTQYF.

This clonotype appeared a few times. This rearrangement joins TRBV29-1 to TRBJ2-5, with 7 bases matching TRBD1. Germline trimming cut 4 bases from V and 1 base from J; bases unmatched to any gene: 3. Germline CDR1 reads SQVTM; CDR2 reads ANQGSEA. The CDR3 totals 13 residues. In nucleotides, the CDR3 is TGCAGCGTTGGTGACAGGGCCCAAGAGACCCAGTACTTC. This gives the protein CSVGDRAQETQYF.

The chain carries TRBV6-5 and TRBJ2-7, with D tentatively TRBD2 (5 bases). Germline-derived CDR1 and CDR2 are MNHEY and SVGAGI. Deletions cut 2 bases from V and 2 bases from J, with 10 bases between. The CDR3 runs to 14 residues. The CDR3 coding sequence is TGTGCCAGCAGTTACAATCCGGGAACCTACGAGCAGTACTTC. Translating it yields CASSYNPGTYEQYF.